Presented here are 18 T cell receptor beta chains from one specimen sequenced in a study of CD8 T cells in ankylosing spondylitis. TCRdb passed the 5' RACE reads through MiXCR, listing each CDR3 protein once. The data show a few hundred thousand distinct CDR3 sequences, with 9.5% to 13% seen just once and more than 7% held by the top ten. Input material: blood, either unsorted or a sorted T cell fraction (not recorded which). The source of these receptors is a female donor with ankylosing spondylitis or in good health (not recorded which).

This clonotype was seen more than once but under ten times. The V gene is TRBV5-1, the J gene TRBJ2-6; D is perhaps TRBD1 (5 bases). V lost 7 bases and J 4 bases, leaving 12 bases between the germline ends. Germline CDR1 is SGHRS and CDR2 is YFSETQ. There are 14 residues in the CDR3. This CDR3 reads CASDQGTGANVLTF. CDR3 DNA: TGCGCCAGCGATCAGGGTACCGGGGCCAACGTCCTGACTTTC.

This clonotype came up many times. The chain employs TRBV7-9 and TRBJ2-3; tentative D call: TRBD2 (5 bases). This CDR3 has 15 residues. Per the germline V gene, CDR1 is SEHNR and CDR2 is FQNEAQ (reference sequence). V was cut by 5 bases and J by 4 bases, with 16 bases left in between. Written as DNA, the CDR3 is TGTGCCAGCAGCCTAGGCATACTAGATCCAGATACGCAGTATTTT. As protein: CASSLGILDPDTQYF.

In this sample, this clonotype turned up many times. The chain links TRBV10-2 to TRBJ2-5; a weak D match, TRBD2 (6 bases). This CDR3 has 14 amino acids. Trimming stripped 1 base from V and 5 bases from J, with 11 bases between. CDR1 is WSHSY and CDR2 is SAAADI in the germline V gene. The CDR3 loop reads CASSEFGGWETQYF. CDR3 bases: TGCGCCAGCAGTGAGTTCGGGGGTTGGGAGACCCAGTACTTC.

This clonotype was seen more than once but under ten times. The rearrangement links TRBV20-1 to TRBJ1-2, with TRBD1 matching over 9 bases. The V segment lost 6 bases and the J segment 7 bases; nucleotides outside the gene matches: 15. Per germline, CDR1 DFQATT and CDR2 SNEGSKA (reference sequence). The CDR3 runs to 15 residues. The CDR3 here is CSAPDTGTGPFGYTF. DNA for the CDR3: TGCAGTGCCCCCGATACCGGGACAGGGCCATTTGGCTACACCTTC.

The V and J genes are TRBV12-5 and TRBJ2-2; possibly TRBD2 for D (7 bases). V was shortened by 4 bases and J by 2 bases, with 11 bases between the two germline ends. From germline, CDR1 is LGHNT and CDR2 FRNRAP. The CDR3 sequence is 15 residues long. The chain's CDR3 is CASGSGGLNTGELFF. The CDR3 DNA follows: TGTGCTAGTGGTTCCGGGGGGCTCAACACCGGGGAGCTGTTTTTT.

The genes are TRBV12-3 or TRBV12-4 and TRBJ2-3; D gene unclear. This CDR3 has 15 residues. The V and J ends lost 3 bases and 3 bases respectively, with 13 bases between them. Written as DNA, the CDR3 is TGTGCCAGCAGTTTGGACCAAGTCGGGACAGATACGCAGTATTTT. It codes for CASSLDQVGTDTQYF.

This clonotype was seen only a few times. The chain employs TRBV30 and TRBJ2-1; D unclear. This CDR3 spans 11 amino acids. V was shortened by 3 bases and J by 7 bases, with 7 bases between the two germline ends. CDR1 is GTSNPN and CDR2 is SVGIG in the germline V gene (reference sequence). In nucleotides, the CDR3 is TGTGCCTGGAGGCGTGGGAATGAGCAGTTCTTC. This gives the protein CAWRRGNEQFF.

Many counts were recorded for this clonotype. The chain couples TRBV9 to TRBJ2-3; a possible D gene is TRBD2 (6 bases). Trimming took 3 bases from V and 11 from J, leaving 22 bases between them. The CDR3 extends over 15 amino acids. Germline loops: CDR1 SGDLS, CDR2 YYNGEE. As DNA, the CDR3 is TGTGCCAGCAGCGCCTCCTTCGGCCTAGCGAGTGTGCAGTATTTT. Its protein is CASSASFGLASVQYF.

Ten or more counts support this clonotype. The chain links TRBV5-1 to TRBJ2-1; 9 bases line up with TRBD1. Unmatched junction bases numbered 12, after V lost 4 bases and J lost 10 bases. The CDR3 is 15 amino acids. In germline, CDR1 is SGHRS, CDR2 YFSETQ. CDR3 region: CASSPLWGQGNEQFF. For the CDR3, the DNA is TGCGCCAGCAGCCCCCTTTGGGGACAGGGAAACGAGCAGTTCTTC.

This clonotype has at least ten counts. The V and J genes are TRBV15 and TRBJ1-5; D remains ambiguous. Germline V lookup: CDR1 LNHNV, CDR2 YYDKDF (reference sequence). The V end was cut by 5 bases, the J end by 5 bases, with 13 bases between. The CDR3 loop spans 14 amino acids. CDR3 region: CATSSSMDYQPQHF. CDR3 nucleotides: TGTGCCACCAGCTCGTCGATGGACTATCAGCCCCAGCATTTT.

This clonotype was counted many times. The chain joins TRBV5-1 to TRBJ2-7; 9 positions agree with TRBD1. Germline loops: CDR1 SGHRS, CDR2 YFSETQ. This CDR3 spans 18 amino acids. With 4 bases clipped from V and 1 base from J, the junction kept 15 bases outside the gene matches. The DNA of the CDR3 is TGCGCCAGCAGCGCCAACAGCCCCGGACAGGGGAGATCCTACGAGCAGTACTTC. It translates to CASSANSPGQGRSYEQYF.

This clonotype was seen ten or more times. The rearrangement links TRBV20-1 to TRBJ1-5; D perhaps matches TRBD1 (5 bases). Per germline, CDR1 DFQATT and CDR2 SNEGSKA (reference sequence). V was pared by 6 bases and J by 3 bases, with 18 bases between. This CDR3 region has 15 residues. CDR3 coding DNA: TGCAGTGCAAAGGTATTACGGGACTTCAATCAGCCCCAGCATTTT. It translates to CSAKVLRDFNQPQHF.

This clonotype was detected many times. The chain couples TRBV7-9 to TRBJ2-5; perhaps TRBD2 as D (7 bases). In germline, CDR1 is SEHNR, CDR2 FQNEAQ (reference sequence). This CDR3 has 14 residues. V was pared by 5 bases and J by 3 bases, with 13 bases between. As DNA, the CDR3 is TGTGCCAGCAGCGGGGGGGGCAGGGAAGAGACCCAGTACTTC. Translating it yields CASSGGGREETQYF.

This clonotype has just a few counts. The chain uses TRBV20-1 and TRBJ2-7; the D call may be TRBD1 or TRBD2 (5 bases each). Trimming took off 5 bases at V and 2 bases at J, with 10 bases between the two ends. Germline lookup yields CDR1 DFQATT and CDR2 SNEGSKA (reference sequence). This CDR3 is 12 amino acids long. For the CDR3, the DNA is TGCAGTGCTCCGGGACGGACCTACGAGCAGTACTTC. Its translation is CSAPGRTYEQYF.

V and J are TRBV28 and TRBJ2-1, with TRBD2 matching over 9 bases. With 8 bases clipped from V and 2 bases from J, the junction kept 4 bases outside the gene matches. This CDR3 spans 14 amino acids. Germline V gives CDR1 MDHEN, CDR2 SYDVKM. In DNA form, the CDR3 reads TGTGCCAGCCGACAGCGGGGGGCCTACAATGAGCAGTTCTTC. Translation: CASRQRGAYNEQFF. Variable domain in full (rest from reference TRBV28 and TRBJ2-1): DVKVTQSSRYLVKRTGEKVFLECVQDMDHENMFWYRQDPGLGLRLIYFSYDVKMKEKGDIPEGYSVSREKKERFSLILESASTNQTSMYLCASRQRGAYNEQFFGPGTRLTVL.

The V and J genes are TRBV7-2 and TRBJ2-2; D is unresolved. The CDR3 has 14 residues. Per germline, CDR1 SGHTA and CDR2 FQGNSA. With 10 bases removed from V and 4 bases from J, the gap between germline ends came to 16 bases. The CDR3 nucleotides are TGTGCCACCAGACCCAAGGTCAGCACCGGGGAGCTGTTTTTT. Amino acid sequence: CATRPKVSTGELFF.

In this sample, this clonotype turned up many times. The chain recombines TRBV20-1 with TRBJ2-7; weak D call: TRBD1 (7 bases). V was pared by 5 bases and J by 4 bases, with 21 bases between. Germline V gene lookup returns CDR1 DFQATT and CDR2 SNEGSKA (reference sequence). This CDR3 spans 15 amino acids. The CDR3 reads CSAEAGRGGLYEQYF. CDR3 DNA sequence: TGCAGTGCTGAGGCGGGGCGAGGGGGCCTTTACGAGCAGTACTTC.

CDR3: CATSSWVGTGELFF. The CDR3 DNA follows: TGTGCCACCAGCAGTTGGGTAGGCACCGGGGAGCTGTTTTTT. The chain combines TRBV15 with TRBJ2-2; no definite D call. The CDR3 is made up of 14 amino acids. Trimming took 3 bases from V and 4 from J, leaving 9 bases between them. Germline CDR1 and CDR2: LNHNV and YYDKDF (reference sequence).